Below, one T cell receptor beta chain is given with its context. These data come from a study of blood T cell repertoires in COVID-19. This table comes from immunoSEQ multiplex PCR, and its TCRdb copy is limited to in-frame clones, with some not included. The sample contains about 87,000 clones, about 84% of which appear only once. The CDR3 extends over 15 amino acids. V lost 2 bases to trimming and J lost 8 bases, with 15 bases between them. Germline-derived CDR1 and CDR2 are MDHEN and SYDVKM. The chain is built from TRBV28 and TRBJ1-4, with a tentative D call TRBD1 (6 bases). The clonotype originates from a human donor in a cohort sampled during active COVID-19. Sequencing was done on a sample of peripheral blood. CDR3 nucleotides: TGTGCCAGCAGTTTAGCAGGGGATTCCAGCGAAAAACTGTTTTTT. Its protein product is CASSLAGDSSEKLFF.